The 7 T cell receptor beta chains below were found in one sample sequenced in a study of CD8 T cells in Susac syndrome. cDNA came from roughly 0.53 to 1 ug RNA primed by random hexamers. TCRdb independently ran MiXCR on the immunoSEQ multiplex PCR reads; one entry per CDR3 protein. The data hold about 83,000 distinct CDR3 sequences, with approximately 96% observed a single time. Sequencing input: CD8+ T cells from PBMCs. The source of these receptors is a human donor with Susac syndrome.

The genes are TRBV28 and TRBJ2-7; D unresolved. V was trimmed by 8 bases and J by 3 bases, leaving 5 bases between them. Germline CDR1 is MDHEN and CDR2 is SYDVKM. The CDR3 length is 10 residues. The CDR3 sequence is CASGDYEQYF. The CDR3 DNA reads TGTGCCAGCGGAGACTACGAGCAGTACTTC.

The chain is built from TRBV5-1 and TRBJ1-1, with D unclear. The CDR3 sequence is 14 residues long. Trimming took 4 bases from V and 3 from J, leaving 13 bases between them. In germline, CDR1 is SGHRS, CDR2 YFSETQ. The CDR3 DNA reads TGCGCCAGCAGCCTGCGAGTTGGGGACACTGAAGCTTTCTTT. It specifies CASSLRVGDTEAFF.

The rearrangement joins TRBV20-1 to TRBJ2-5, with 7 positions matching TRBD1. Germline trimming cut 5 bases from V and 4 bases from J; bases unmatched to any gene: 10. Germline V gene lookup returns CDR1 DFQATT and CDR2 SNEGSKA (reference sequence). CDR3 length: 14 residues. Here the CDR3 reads CSAPQGGAGETQYF. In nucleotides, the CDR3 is TGCAGTGCTCCACAAGGGGGCGCGGGAGAGACCCAGTACTTC.

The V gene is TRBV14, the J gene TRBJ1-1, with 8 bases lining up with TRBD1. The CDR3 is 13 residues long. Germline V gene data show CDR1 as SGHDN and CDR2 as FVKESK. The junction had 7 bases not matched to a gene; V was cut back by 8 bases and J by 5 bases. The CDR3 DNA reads TGTGCCAGCCGGTGGACAGGGCGTACTGAAGCTTTCTTT. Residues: CASRWTGRTEAFF.

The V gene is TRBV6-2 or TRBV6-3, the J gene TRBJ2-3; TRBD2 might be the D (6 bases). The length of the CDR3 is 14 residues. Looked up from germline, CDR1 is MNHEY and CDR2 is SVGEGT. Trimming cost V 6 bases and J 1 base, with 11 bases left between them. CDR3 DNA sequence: TGTGCCAGCAGGGGAGGAGGTGGCACAGATACGCAGTATTTT. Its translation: CASRGGGGTDTQYF.

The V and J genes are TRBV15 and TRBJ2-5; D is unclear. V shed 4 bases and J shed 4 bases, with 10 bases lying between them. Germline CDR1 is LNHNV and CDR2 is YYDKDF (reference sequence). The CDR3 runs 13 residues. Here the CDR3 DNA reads TGTGCCACCAGCAACGACCTCCCAGAGACCCAGTACTTC. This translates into CATSNDLPETQYF.

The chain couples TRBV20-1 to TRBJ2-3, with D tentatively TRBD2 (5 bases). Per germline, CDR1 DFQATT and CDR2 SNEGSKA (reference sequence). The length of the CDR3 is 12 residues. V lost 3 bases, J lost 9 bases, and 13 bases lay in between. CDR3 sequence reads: CSARELGETQYF. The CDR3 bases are TGCAGTGCTAGGGAACTAGGAGAGACGCAGTATTTT.